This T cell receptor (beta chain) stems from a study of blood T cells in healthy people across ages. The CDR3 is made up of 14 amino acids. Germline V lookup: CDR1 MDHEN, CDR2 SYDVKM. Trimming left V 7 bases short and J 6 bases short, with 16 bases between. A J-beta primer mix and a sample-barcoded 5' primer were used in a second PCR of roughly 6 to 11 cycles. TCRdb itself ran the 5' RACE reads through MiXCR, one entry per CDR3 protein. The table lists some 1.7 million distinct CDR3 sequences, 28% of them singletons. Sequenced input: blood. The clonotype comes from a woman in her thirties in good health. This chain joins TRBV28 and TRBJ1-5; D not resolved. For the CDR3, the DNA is TGTGCCAGCACAGACCTCGTGGTAGTTCAGCCCCAGCATTTT. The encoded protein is CASTDLVVVQPQHF.